Listed below are T cell receptor beta chains from one sample, sequenced in a study of T cell changes during pregnancy in multiple sclerosis. This table comes from immunoSEQ multiplex PCR, and its TCRdb copy is limited to in-frame clones, with some not included. The table lists 70,000 to 95,000 clones, 85% to 95% of them singletons. This specimen was peripheral blood, taken in the first trimester of pregnancy. The receptors were gathered from a female donor with multiple sclerosis, enrolled in a pregnancy study. The CDR3 runs from the conserved cysteine through the conserved F or W.

>TRBV7-3|TRBJ2-3
CASSLTPPMSSWSTDTQYF
>TRBV7-2|TRBJ1-3
CASSFRTGMDTIYF
>TRBV10-3|TRBJ1-3
CAISDPVGNTIYF
>TRBV5-4|TRBJ1-1
CASSLWGVGDRAAGATEAFF
>TRBV11-2|TRBJ2-2
CASSLGNRAGAGELFF
>TRBV5-1|TRBJ2-6
CASSLAVSGANVLTF
>TRBV5-6|TRBJ1-4
CASSLQGASEKLFF
>TRBV11-2|TRBJ1-2
CASSSTGNYGYTF
>TRBV19|TRBJ2-5
CASSIDKGSGTQYF
>TRBV13|TRBJ2-7
CASSVKQGGNYEQYF
>TRBV7-9|TRBJ1-4
CASSSPQGAGEEKLFF
>TRBV9|TRBJ2-1
CASSVGTSGSSYNEQFF
>TRBV12-5|TRBJ2-5
CASGFPSGDQETQYF
>TRBV19|TRBJ1-5
CASRATAGGWHSNQPQHF